A single T cell receptor beta chain is shown here with its context. Its target antigen remains unknown. There are no base qualities to consult, and no much larger clone falls within one base. Its CDR3 holds 15 amino acids, cysteine through phenylalanine. Kept here is only the CDR3 DNA, which spans 45 bases and is read in frame from base 1. V is pruned by 3 bases and J by 3 bases, leaving 3 bases of the junction without a gene match. CDR1 and CDR2, looked up from the germline V gene (reference sequence), are MNHEY and SMNVEV. The sample originates from a study of T cell responses to AZD1222 COVID-19 vaccine (dated by TCRdb to about 2021). For the wider study: TCR sequencing covered over 230 trial participants: around 210 given two doses of AZD1222 and 26 given two doses of MenACWY control vaccine. Trial participants were enrolled by age into 18-55, 56-69 and 70-plus year subgroups, with about 150, 28 and 57 TCR-sequenced participants respectively. What the work shows at the level of the full study, not this receptor alone: Only a handful of AZD1222 recipients were SARS-CoV-2 seropositive at baseline, limiting conclusions about previously exposed vaccinees. Vaccine-associated CD4 TCRs spanned the whole spike protein, with dominant responses in regions 160-218 and 743-854. After two AZD1222 doses, spike-specific TCR breadth and depth were significantly higher than at day 0 and than in MenACWY recipients. In the small 56-69-year group, the increase in depth fell short of significance, most likely because of low power. Because no samples from the day 14 peak response were available, repertoires could be characterized only after the peak T cell response. Epitopes outside the regions mutated in the B.1.351 and B.1.1.7 variants were reportedly recognized by nearly half of the unique spike-specific TCRs. Participants were mostly white British and included more females than males, and it was suggested by the authors that clonal diversity may have been underestimated.

The sample's time point label, decoded: about 28 days (+/-7) after the second vaccine dose. Because spike-specific TCR depth and breadth did not differ between the two schedules, AZD1222 recipients who got a second dose at roughly 4 weeks were pooled with those who got a second dose at roughly 12 weeks. The vaccinee samples were drawn from two UK trials, COV001 and COV002, one of which was a single-blind randomized controlled phase 2/3 trial testing AZD1222 (ChAdOx1 nCoV-19) in healthy adults. For TCRbeta chain sequencing, PBMC samples from trial participants were taken at day 0 and at day 28 after the second dose. The CDR3 regions of human TCRbeta chains were subjected to immunosequencing. The paper's data handling went like this. Repertoire TCRs were checked for matches against a reference library of SARS-CoV-2-specific TCRs that had been generated using the MIRA antigen-specificity platform. Breadth was defined as the fraction of unique TCRs that were SARS-CoV-2-associated. Depth was defined as the fraction of total T cells that were SARS-CoV-2-associated. Each spike-specific TCR was assigned to its reactive spike region and to a CD4 or CD8 class using the MIRA data. Log10-transformed breadth and depth values were compared by one-way ANOVA with Sidak's multiple comparisons tests. TCRdb provides this immuneACCESS table in a form limited to in-frame rearrangements. Some clones are lacking; in checked studies, under half of them reflect an unresolved V gene, and why the rest are absent is not known. That table furnishes V, J and clone size, whereas the DNA furnished D and trimming. The sample profile shows roughly 49,000 clones; approximately 90% of them were found once. 2% to 3% of the sample comes from the top ten.

This receptor chain uses TRBV27 and TRBJ2-3; TRBD2 aligns with 10 central bases. The TCR was taken from an adult who received the AZD1222 COVID-19 vaccine. The sample consisted of peripheral blood, taken 28 days after the second AZD1222 dose. The CDR3 protein is CASSLGLALTDTQYF. The base sequence is TGTGCCAGCAGTTTGGGACTAGCGCTGACAGATACGCAGTATTTT.